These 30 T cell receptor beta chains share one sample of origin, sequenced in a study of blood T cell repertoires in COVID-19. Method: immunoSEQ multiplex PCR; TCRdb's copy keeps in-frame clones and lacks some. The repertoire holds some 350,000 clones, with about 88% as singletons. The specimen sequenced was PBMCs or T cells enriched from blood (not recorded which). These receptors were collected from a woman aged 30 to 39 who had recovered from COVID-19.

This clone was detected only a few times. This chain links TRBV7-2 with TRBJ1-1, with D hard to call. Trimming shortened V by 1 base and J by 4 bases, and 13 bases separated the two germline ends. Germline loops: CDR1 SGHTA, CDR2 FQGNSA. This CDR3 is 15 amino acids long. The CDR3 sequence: CASSLGGLGGTEAFF. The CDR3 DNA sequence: TGTGCCAGCAGCTTAGGAGGTTTGGGAGGCACTGAAGCTTTCTTT.

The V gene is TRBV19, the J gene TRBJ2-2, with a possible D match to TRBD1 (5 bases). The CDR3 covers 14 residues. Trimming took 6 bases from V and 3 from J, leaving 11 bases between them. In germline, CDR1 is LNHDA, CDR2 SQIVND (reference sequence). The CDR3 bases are TGTGCCAGTAGCGGTGGGGCATACACCGGGGAGCTGTTTTTT. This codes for CASSGGAYTGELFF.

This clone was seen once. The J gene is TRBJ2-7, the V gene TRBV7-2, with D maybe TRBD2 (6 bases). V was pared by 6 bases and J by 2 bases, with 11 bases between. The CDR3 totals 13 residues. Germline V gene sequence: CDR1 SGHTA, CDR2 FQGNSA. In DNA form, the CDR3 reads TGTGCCAGCAGTCGTAGCGGTACCTACGAGCAGTACTTC. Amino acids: CASSRSGTYEQYF.

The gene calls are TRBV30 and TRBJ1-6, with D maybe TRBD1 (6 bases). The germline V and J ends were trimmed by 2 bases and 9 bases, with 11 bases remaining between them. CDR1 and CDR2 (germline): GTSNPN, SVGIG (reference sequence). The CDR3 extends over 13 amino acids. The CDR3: CAWSYREGSPLHF. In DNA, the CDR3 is TGTGCCTGGAGTTACAGGGAAGGTTCACCCCTCCACTTT.

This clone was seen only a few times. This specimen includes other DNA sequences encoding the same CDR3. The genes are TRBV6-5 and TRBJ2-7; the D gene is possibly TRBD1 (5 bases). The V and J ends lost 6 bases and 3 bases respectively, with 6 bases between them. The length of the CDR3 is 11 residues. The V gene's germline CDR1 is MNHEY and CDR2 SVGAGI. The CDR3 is CASRDNYEQYF. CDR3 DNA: TGTGCCAGCAGGGACAACTACGAGCAGTACTTC.

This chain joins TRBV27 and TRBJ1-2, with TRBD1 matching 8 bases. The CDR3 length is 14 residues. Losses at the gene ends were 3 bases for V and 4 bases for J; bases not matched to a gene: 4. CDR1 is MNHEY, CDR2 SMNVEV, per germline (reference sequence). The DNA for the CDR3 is TGTGCCAGCAGTTTCGACGGGACAGGCTATGGCTACACCTTC. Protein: CASSFDGTGYGYTF.

This CDR3 reads CASNTGGYGYTF. The CDR3 DNA reads as TGTGCCAGTAATACGGGGGGATATGGCTACACCTTC. This rearrangement joins TRBV19 to TRBJ1-2; D is possibly TRBD1 (5 bases). Germline V gives CDR1 LNHDA, CDR2 SQIVND (reference sequence). V was clipped by 7 bases and J by 5 bases, with 11 bases between them. The CDR3 is made up of 12 amino acids. Full variable domain (missing parts from reference TRBV19 and TRBJ1-2): DGGITQSPKYLFRKEGQNVTLSCEQNLNHDAMYWYRQDPGQGLRLIYYSQIVNDFQKGDIAEGYSVSREKKESFPLTVTSAQKNPTAFYLCASNTGGYGYTFGSGTRLTVV.

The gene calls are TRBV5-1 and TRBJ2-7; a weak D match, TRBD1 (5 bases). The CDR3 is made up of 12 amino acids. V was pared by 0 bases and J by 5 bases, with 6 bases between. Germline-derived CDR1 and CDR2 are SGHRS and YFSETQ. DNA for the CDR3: TGCGCCAGCAGCTTGGAACAGGACGAGCAGTACTTC. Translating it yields CASSLEQDEQYF.

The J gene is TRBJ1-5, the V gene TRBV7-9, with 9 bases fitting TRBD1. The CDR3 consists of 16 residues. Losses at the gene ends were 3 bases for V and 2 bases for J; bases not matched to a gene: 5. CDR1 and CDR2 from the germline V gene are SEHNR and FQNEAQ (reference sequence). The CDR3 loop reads CASSFIQGAGNQPQHF. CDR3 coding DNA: TGTGCCAGCAGCTTCATACAGGGGGCAGGCAATCAGCCCCAGCATTTT.

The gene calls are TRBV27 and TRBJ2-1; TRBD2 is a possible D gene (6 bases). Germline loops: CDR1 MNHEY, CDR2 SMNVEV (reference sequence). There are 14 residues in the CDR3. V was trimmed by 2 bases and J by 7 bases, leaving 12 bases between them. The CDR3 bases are TGTGCCAGCAGTTTAGGTCGGCTAGCGAATGAGCAGTTCTTC. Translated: CASSLGRLANEQFF.

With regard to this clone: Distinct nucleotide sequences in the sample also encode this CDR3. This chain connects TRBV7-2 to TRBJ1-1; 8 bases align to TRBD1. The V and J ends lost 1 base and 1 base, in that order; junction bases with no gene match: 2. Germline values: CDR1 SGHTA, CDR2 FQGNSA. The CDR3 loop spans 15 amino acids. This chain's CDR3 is CASSLGDRRNTEAFF. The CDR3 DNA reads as TGTGCCAGCAGCTTAGGGGACAGGAGGAACACTGAAGCTTTCTTT.

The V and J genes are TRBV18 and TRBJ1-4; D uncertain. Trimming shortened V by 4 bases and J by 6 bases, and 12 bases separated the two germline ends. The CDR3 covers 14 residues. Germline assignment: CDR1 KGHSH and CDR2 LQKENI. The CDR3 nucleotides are TGTGCCAGCTCACTTCGACACTCGGATGAAAAACTGTTTTTT. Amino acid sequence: CASSLRHSDEKLFF.

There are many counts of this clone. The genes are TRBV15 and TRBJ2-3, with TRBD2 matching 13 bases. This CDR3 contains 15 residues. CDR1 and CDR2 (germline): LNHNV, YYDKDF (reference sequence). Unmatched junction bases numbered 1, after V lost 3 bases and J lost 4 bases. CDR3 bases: TGTGCCACCAGCAGGACTAGCGGGGGGCCAGATACGCAGTATTTT. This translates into CATSRTSGGPDTQYF.

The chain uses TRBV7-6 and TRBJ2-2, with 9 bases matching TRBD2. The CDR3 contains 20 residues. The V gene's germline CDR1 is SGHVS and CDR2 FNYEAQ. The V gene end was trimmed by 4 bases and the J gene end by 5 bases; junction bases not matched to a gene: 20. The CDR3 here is CASSWLTGKHLAGKTGELFF. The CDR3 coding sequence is TGTGCCAGCAGCTGGCTGACAGGAAAGCACCTAGCGGGAAAAACCGGGGAGCTGTTTTTT.

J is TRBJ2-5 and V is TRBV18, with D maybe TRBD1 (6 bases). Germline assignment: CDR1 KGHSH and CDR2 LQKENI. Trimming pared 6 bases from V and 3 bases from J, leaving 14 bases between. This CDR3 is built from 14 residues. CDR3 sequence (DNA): TGTGCCAGCTCCTGGGACATCTCCGAAGAGACCCAGTACTTC. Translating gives CASSWDISEETQYF.

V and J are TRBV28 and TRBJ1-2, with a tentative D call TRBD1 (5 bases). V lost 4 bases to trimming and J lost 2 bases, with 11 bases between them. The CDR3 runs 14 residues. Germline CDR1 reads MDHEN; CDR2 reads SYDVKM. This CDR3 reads CASSSMTENYGYTF. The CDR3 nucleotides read TGTGCCAGCAGTTCAATGACAGAAAACTATGGCTACACCTTC.

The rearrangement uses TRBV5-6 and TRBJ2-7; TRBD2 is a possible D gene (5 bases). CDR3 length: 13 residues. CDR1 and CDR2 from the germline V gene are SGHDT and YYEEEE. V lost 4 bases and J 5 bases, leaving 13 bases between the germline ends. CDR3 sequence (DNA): TGTGCCAGCAGCCTACCTAGCAATCACGAGCAGTACTTC. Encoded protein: CASSLPSNHEQYF.

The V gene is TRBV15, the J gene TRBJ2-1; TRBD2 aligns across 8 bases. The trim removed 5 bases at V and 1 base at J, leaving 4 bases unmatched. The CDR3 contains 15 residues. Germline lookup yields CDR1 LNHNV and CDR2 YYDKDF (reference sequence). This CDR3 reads CATSPREGSYNEQFF. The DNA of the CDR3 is TGTGCCACCAGCCCTCGGGAGGGGTCCTACAATGAGCAGTTCTTC.

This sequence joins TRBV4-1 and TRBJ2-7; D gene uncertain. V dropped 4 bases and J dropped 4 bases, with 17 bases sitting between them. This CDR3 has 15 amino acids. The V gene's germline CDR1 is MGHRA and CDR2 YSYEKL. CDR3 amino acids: CASSPTGARWYEQYF. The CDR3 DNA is TGCGCCAGCAGCCCCACCGGAGCGAGGTGGTACGAGCAGTACTTC.

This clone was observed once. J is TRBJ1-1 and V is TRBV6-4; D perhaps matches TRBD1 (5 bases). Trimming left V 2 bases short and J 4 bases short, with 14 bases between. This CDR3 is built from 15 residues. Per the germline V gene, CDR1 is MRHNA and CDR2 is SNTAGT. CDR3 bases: TGTGCCAGCAGTGACCCCGACAGAAGCCCCACTGAAGCTTTCTTT. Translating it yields CASSDPDRSPTEAFF.

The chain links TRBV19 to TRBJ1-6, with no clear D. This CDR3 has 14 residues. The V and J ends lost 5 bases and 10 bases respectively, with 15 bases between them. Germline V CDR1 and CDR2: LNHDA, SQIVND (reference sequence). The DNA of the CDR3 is TGTGCCAGTAGTTCCGGGAAGCTAGGGTCACCCCTCCACTTT. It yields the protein CASSSGKLGSPLHF.

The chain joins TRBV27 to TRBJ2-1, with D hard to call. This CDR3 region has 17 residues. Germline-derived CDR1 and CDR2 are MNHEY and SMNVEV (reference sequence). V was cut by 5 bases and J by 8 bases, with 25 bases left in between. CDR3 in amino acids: CASSTMLPTVGPHEQFF. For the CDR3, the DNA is TGTGCCAGCAGTACGATGCTCCCTACCGTCGGTCCCCATGAGCAGTTCTTC.

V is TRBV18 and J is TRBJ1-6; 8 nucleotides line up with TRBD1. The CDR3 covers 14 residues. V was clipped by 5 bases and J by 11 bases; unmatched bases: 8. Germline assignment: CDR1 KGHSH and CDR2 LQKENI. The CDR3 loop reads CASSALRQGTPLHF. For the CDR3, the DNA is TGTGCCAGCTCAGCCTTAAGACAGGGGACACCCCTCCACTTT.

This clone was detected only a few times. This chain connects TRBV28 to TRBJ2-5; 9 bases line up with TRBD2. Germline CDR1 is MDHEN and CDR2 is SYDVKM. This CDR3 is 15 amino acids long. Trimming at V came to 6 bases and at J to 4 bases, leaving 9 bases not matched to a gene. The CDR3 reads CASSPSGTYGETQYF. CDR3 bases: TGTGCCAGCAGCCCTAGCGGGACGTATGGAGAGACCCAGTACTTC. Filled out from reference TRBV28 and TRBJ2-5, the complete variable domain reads DVKVTQSSRYLVKRTGEKVFLECVQDMDHENMFWYRQDPGLGLRLIYFSYDVKMKEKGDIPEGYSVSREKKERFSLILESASTNQTSMYLCASSPSGTYGETQYFGPGTRLLVL.

In DNA form, the CDR3 reads TGTGCCAGCAGCTTGGGATTAGCTGTGTACTACGAGCAGTACTTC. Protein product: CASSLGLAVYYEQYF. The chain recombines TRBV5-5 with TRBJ2-7; D is uncertain. The CDR3 is 15 amino acids. V lost 0 bases and J 3 bases, leaving 13 bases between the germline ends. Germline V gives CDR1 SGHKS, CDR2 YYEKEE (reference sequence). The complete variable domain, with remaining parts taken from reference TRBV5-5 and TRBJ2-7, reads DAGVTQSPTHLIKTRGQQVTLRCSPISGHKSVSWYQQVLGQGPQFIFQYYEKEERGRGNFPDRFSARQFPNYSSELNVNALLLGDSALYLCASSLGLAVYYEQYFGPGTRLTVT.

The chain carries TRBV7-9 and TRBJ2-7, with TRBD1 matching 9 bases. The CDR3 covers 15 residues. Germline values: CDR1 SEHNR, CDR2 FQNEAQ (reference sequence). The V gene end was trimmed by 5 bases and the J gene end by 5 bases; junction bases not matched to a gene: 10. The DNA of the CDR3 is TGTGCCAGCAGCCTCCTATCGGACAGGGGCGACGAGCAGTACTTC. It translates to CASSLLSDRGDEQYF.

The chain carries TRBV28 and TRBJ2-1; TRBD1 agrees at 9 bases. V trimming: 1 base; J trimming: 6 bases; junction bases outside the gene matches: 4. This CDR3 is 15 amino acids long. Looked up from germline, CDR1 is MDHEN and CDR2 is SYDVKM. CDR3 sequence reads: CASSLLGQGFNEQFF. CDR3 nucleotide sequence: TGTGCCAGCAGTTTATTGGGACAGGGTTTCAATGAGCAGTTCTTC. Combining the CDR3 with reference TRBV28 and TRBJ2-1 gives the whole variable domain DVKVTQSSRYLVKRTGEKVFLECVQDMDHENMFWYRQDPGLGLRLIYFSYDVKMKEKGDIPEGYSVSREKKERFSLILESASTNQTSMYLCASSLLGQGFNEQFFGPGTRLTVL.

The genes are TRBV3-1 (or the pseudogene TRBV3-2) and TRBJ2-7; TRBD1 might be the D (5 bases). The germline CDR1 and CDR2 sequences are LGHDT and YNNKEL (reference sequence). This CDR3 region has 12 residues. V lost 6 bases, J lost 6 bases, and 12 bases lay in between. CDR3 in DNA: TGTGCCAGCAGAGGGCCTACAGGCGAGCAGTACTTC. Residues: CASRGPTGEQYF.

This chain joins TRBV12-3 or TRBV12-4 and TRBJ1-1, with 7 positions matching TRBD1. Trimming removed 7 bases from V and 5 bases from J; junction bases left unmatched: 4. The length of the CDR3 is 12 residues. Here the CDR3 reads CASTGGMTEAFF. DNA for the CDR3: TGTGCCAGCACAGGGGGTATGACTGAAGCTTTCTTT.

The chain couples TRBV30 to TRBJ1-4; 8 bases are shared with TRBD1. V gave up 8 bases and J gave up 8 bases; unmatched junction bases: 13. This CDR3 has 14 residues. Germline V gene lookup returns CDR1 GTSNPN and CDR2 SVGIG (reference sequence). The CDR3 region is CARSTGTGGEKLFF. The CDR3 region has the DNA TGTGCCAGATCGACCGGGACAGGTGGAGAAAAACTGTTTTTT.